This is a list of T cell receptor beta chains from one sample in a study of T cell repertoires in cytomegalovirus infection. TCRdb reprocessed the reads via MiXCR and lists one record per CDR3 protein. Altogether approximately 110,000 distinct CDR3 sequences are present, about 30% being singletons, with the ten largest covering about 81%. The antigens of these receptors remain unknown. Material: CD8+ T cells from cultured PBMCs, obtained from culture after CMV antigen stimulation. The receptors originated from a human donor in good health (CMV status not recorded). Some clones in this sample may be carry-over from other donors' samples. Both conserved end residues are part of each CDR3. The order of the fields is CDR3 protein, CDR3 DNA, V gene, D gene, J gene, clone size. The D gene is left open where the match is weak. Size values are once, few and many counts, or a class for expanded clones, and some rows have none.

CASSLTKEADTQYF,TGTGCCAGCAGCCTTACCAAGGAGGCAGATACGCAGTATTTT,TRBV7-9,NA,TRBJ2-3,NA
CASSQPRVSGANVLTF,TGTGCCAGCAGCCAACCACGTGTCTCTGGGGCCAACGTCCTGACTTTC,TRBV4-2,NA,TRBJ2-6,NA
CASALGSWNTGELFF,TGTGCCAGTGCGTTGGGGAGTTGGAACACCGGGGAGCTGTTTTTT,TRBV19,NA,TRBJ2-2,NA
CASTAFGEANTDTQYF,TGTGCCAGCACCGCCTTCGGGGAGGCAAACACAGATACGCAGTATTTT,TRBV6-6,NA,TRBJ2-3,once
CSVDGTGGGNEQFF,TGCAGCGTTGATGGGACAGGGGGTGGAAATGAGCAGTTCTTC,TRBV29-1,TRBD1,TRBJ2-1,NA
CASRPRTGHYGYTF,TGTGCCAGCAGACCCCGGACAGGGCATTATGGCTACACCTTC,TRBV12-3/TRBV12-4,TRBD1,TRBJ1-2,few
CASSSDLGAAGTMNTEAFF,TGTGCCAGCAGTTCGGACTTAGGTGCTGCTGGGACGATGAACACTGAAGCTTTCTTT,TRBV7-6,NA,TRBJ1-1,few
CASSDTRAGDGLEQFF,TGTGCCAGCAGCGATACTAGGGCGGGGGACGGGTTGGAGCAGTTCTTC,TRBV9,TRBD2,TRBJ2-1,NA
CASMNLGDTQYF,TGTGCCAGCATGAACTTGGGGGATACGCAGTATTTT,TRBV2,NA,TRBJ2-3,few
CASSWTSGEETQYF,TGTGCCAGCAGCTGGACTAGCGGGGAAGAGACCCAGTACTTC,TRBV7-9,TRBD2,TRBJ2-5,many
CASSPGQGEYEQYF,TGTGCCAGCAGCCCGGGACAGGGAGAGTACGAGCAGTACTTC,TRBV28,TRBD1,TRBJ2-7,NA
CASSFRDTNTGELFF,TGTGCCAGCAGCTTCCGGGACACTAACACCGGGGAGCTGTTTTTT,TRBV5-6,NA,TRBJ2-2,few
CASSPQRVYYGYTF,TGTGCCAGCAGTCCTCAACGCGTTTACTATGGCTACACCTTC,TRBV27,NA,TRBJ1-2,NA
CASSQVIRYDGYGYTF,TGCGCCAGCAGCCAAGTTATTAGGTATGATGGCTATGGCTACACCTTC,TRBV4-1,NA,TRBJ1-2,few
CASSEVPTGSEQFF,TGTGCCAGCAGCGAAGTACCGACAGGAAGTGAGCAGTTCTTC,TRBV7-9,NA,TRBJ2-1,many
CASSLPGQGSSNKQFF,TGTGCCAGCAGTTTACCCGGACAGGGTTCTTCCAATAAGCAGTTCTTC,TRBV28,TRBD1,TRBJ2-1,NA
CASSLTETDNYNSPLHF,TGTGCCAGCAGTTTAACCGAGACCGATAACTATAATTCACCCCTCCACTTT,TRBV12-3/TRBV12-4,NA,TRBJ1-6,few
CASSGQAGNIQYF,TGTGCCAGCAGTGGACAGGCGGGGAACATTCAGTACTTC,TRBV2,NA,TRBJ2-4,NA
CSAREGIGANYGYTF,TGCAGTGCTAGAGAAGGGATTGGTGCTAACTATGGCTACACCTTC,TRBV20-1,NA,TRBJ1-2,NA
CASSEPGTAPYEQYF,TGTGCCAGCAGTGAACCTGGGACGGCCCCCTACGAGCAGTACTTC,TRBV6-1,NA,TRBJ2-7,NA
CASSWGSTEAFF,TGTGCCAGCAGTTGGGGCAGCACTGAAGCTTTCTTT,TRBV5-4,NA,TRBJ1-1,few
CASSPINRASYEQYF,TGTGCCAGCAGTCCGATCAACCGGGCCTCCTACGAGCAGTACTTC,TRBV27,NA,TRBJ2-7,few
CASSLGLAVNTGELFF,TGTGCCAGCAGTCTGGGACTAGCAGTGAACACCGGGGAGCTGTTTTTT,TRBV12-3/TRBV12-4,TRBD2,TRBJ2-2,many
CASGDSSYEQYF,TGTGCCAGCGGGGACAGCTCCTACGAGCAGTACTTC,TRBV6-1,TRBD1,TRBJ2-7,many
CASSRRGYNEQFF,TGTGCCAGCAGCCGGAGGGGCTACAATGAGCAGTTCTTC,TRBV14,NA,TRBJ2-1,few
CASSYVSSNQPQHF,TGTGCCAGCAGTTACGTCAGTAGCAATCAGCCCCAGCATTTT,TRBV6-6,NA,TRBJ1-5,few